Included here is one T cell receptor beta chain sequence, with context. Its antigen is not identified. The treatment was: oral pan-JAK inhibitor, 5-10 mg twice daily. This sample is drawn from a study of CD8+ T cells in alopecia areata. Study-wide points: Sequencing of scalp tissue also captures the resident alphabeta T cells of normal skin. How baseline CD8+ expansion relates to response remains uncertain (there was one nonresponder).

Per the germline V gene, CDR1 is SGHVS and CDR2 is FNYEAQ. The CDR3 runs to 12 residues. Trimming cost V 1 base and J 9 bases, with 6 bases left between them. RNA was extracted and reverse transcribed into cDNA as the sequencing template. Here immunoSEQ multiplex PCR was the method, and the copy in TCRdb shows in-frame clones only, minus some. The sample contains approximately 210,000 clones, approximately 60% of which appear only once. Material: CD4+ T cells sorted from blood, obtained at week 4, from a patient treated with tofacitinib. The receptor was isolated from a human donor with alopecia areata. The chain combines TRBV7-6 with TRBJ2-2; D ambiguous. CDR3 nucleotide sequence: TGTGCCAGCAGCTTAGTGCTGAGGGAGCTGTTTTTT. Translated: CASSLVLRELFF.